The 16 T cell receptor beta chains below come from one sample, sequenced in a study of vaccination effects on CD4 cells after COVID-19. Peptide-pool stimulation followed by sequencing identified expanded antigen-specific CD4+ clonotypes in the ViraFEST assay. CD4+ T cell isolation took place after 10 days of culture. Two-dose vaccination with either BNT162b2 or mRNA-1273 was given to the participants. No antigens are known for them. Only in-frame clones appear in the TCRdb table, and some are missing; sequencing was by immunoSEQ multiplex PCR. Among under 35,000 clones listed, more than 55% were seen once. Material: CD4+ T cells from PBMCs cultured with SARS-CoV-2 spike peptides, obtained after COVID-19 vaccination. The receptors shown here come from a human donor who received a COVID-19 vaccine.

This rearrangement joins TRBV5-1 to TRBJ1-1; D is possibly TRBD1 (5 bases). The CDR3 is 17 amino acids. Germline CDR1 reads SGHRS; CDR2 reads YFSETQ. V lost 0 bases to trimming and J lost 5 bases, with 20 bases between them. CDR3 DNA sequence: TGCGCCAGCAGCTTGGGTAGTCGGGGACTGTTGAGGACTGAAGCTTTCTTT. This translates into CASSLGSRGLLRTEAFF.

The V and J genes are TRBV3-1 (or the pseudogene TRBV3-2) and TRBJ1-5; a weak D match, TRBD1 (6 bases). V was trimmed by 0 bases and J by 4 bases, leaving 10 bases between them. The CDR3 spans 15 residues. Germline CDR1 reads LGHDT; CDR2 reads YNNKEL (reference sequence). CDR3: CASSQDGQNNQPQHF. DNA for the CDR3: TGTGCCAGCAGCCAAGATGGACAGAATAATCAGCCCCAGCATTTT.

This clone was seen a few times. The chain has TRBV6-2 or TRBV6-3 and TRBJ1-2; 10 bases are a match to TRBD1. Germline CDR1 reads MNHEY; CDR2 reads SVGEGT. The CDR3 length is 15 residues. V lost 2 bases to trimming and J lost 3 bases; unmatched junction nucleotides: 3. This chain's CDR3 is CASSYPGTGDYGYTF. CDR3 sequence (DNA): TGTGCCAGCAGTTACCCCGGGACAGGGGACTATGGCTACACCTTC.

The chain couples TRBV24-1 to TRBJ1-6; no clear D gene. Looked up from germline, CDR1 is KGHDR and CDR2 is SFDVKD. The CDR3 length is 12 residues. Trimming removed 8 bases from V and 7 bases from J, with 8 bases in between. CDR3 sequence reads: CATKGRNSPLHF. The CDR3 region has the DNA TGTGCCACCAAGGGCAGGAATTCACCCCTCCACTTT.

The genes are TRBV24-1 and TRBJ1-2; 9 bases map to TRBD1. CDR3 length equals 15 residues. Unmatched junction bases numbered 4, after V lost 2 bases and J lost 4 bases. Germline V gene sequence: CDR1 KGHDR, CDR2 SFDVKD. CDR3 residues: CATSDWGTGIYGYTF. DNA of the CDR3: TGTGCCACCAGTGATTGGGGGACAGGGATCTATGGCTACACCTTC.

The chain recombines TRBV29-1 with TRBJ1-1; 7 bases line up with TRBD1. The CDR3 has 13 amino acids. Germline V gene sequence: CDR1 SQVTM, CDR2 ANQGSEA. With 4 bases clipped from V and 4 bases from J, the junction kept 6 bases outside the gene matches. The CDR3 coding sequence is TGCAGCGTTGCCGAGGGACAGACCACTGAAGCTTTCTTT. Its translation is CSVAEGQTTEAFF. Complete variable domain (other parts from reference TRBV29-1 and TRBJ1-1): SAVISQKPSRDICQRGTSLTIQCQVDSQVTMMFWYRQQPGQSLTLIATANQGSEATYESGFVIDKFPISRPNLTFSTLTVSNMSPEDSSIYLCSVAEGQTTEAFFGQGTRLTVV.

This chain links TRBV5-5 with TRBJ2-1, with D possibly matching TRBD2 (6 bases). This CDR3 region has 15 residues. Between the trimmed V and J ends, which lost 4 bases and 8 bases, there was a span of 19 bases. Germline CDR1 is SGHKS and CDR2 is YYEKEE (reference sequence). The CDR3 here is CASSRRGPPRDEQFF. The CDR3 DNA follows: TGTGCCAGCAGCAGGAGGGGACCGCCAAGAGATGAGCAGTTCTTC.

This clone was counted a few times. V is TRBV12-5 and J is TRBJ2-1, with D possibly TRBD1 on 5 matching bases. Per germline, CDR1 LGHNT and CDR2 FRNRAP. Trimming pared 1 base from V and 9 bases from J, leaving 10 bases between. There are 13 residues in the CDR3. CDR3 sequence: CASGLGRQSEQFF. The CDR3 coding sequence is TGTGCTAGTGGTTTGGGGCGACAGAGTGAGCAGTTCTTC.

This chain links TRBV5-8 with TRBJ2-7, with D tentatively TRBD1 (6 bases). The ends were cut back, 4 bases at V and 3 bases at J, with 14 bases in the middle. Germline values: CDR1 SGHTS, CDR2 YDEGEE. This CDR3 has 14 amino acids. The CDR3: CASSRRGLNYEQYF. CDR3 sequence (DNA): TGTGCCAGCAGCCGCAGGGGATTGAACTACGAGCAGTACTTC.

This clone was seen a few times. This chain joins TRBV5-6 and TRBJ2-5, with 11 nucleotides matching TRBD1. The V and J ends lost 3 bases and 4 bases, in that order; junction bases with no gene match: 5. The CDR3 consists of 15 residues. The germline gives CDR1 SGHDT, CDR2 YYEEEE. CDR3 loop: CASSWRDRGGETQYF. The CDR3 nucleotides read TGTGCCAGCAGCTGGAGGGACAGGGGGGGAGAGACCCAGTACTTC.

The count of this clone is one. The genes are TRBV2 and TRBJ2-3; D tentatively reads TRBD1 or TRBD2 (6 bases each). V was clipped by 3 bases and J by 4 bases, with 26 bases between them. The germline V gene has CDR1 SNHLY and CDR2 FYNNEI. This CDR3 comprises 19 residues. The CDR3 DNA sequence: TGTGCCAGCAGTGATCCGGGGGTAGCGGAAGGGGGGCGGGCAGATACGCAGTATTTT. Protein sequence: CASSDPGVAEGGRADTQYF. The full variable domain, rest sourced from reference TRBV2 and TRBJ2-3, is EPEVTQTPSHQVTQMGQEVILRCVPISNHLYFYWYRQILGQKVEFLVSFYNNEISEKSEIFDDQFSVERPDGSNFTLKIRSTKLEDSAMYFCASSDPGVAEGGRADTQYFGPGTRLTVL.

The chain employs TRBV19 and TRBJ1-5; D not resolved. Germline V gene data show CDR1 as LNHDA and CDR2 as SQIVND (reference sequence). With 4 bases removed from V and 4 bases from J, the gap between germline ends came to 20 bases. This CDR3 region has 17 residues. CDR3: CASSTRRTVIQNQPQHF. CDR3 nucleotides: TGTGCCAGTAGTACCCGCCGAACAGTTATACAAAATCAGCCCCAGCATTTT.

This clone is a singleton in its sample. This rearrangement joins TRBV11-3 to TRBJ2-7; 7 bases are a match to TRBD1. The CDR3 length is 16 residues. Trimming removed 3 bases from V and 2 bases from J; junction bases left unmatched: 10. The germline V gene encodes CDR1 SGHNT and CDR2 YENEEA. The CDR3 loop reads CASSLEGQDSAYEQYF. The DNA for the CDR3 is TGTGCCAGCAGCTTGGAAGGACAGGACAGTGCCTACGAGCAGTACTTC. The full variable domain, in which reference TRBV11-3 and TRBJ2-7 provide the parts outside the CDR3, is EAGVVQSPRYKIIEKKQPVAFWCNPISGHNTLYWYLQNLGQGPELLIRYENEEAVDDSQLPKDRFSAERLKGVDSTLKIQPAELGDSAVYLCASSLEGQDSAYEQYFGPGTRLTVT.

This clone is labeled medium-sized (0.01 to 0.1%). V gene TRBV5-5 combines with J gene TRBJ1-2; D remains unclear. V shed 4 bases and J shed 2 bases, with 12 bases lying between them. The length of the CDR3 is 14 residues. CDR1 SGHKS and CDR2 YYEKEE come from the germline V gene (reference sequence). The CDR3 DNA reads TGTGCCAGCAGCCCCGGTAGAGCCAACTATGGCTACACCTTC. Translated: CASSPGRANYGYTF.

The rearrangement uses TRBV29-1 and TRBJ1-2; TRBD1 aligns across 9 bases. The CDR3 has 13 residues. The germline gives CDR1 SQVTM, CDR2 ANQGSEA. The trim removed 4 bases at V and 8 bases at J, leaving 8 bases unmatched. DNA for the CDR3: TGCAGCGTTGGGGCGCTACAGGGGGCAGGCTACACCTTC. Translated, it gives CSVGALQGAGYTF.

This clone was picked up a small number of times. The V and J genes are TRBV29-1 and TRBJ1-1, with D possibly matching TRBD1 (5 bases). This CDR3 is 12 amino acids long. Germline CDR1 SQVTM, CDR2 ANQGSEA. Deletions cut 6 bases from V and 4 bases from J, with 12 bases between. The CDR3 spells CSVRMGLTEAFF. In DNA, the CDR3 is TGCAGCGTACGCATGGGGCTCACTGAAGCTTTCTTT. Combining the CDR3 with reference TRBV29-1 and TRBJ1-1 gives the whole variable domain SAVISQKPSRDICQRGTSLTIQCQVDSQVTMMFWYRQQPGQSLTLIATANQGSEATYESGFVIDKFPISRPNLTFSTLTVSNMSPEDSSIYLCSVRMGLTEAFFGQGTRLTVV.